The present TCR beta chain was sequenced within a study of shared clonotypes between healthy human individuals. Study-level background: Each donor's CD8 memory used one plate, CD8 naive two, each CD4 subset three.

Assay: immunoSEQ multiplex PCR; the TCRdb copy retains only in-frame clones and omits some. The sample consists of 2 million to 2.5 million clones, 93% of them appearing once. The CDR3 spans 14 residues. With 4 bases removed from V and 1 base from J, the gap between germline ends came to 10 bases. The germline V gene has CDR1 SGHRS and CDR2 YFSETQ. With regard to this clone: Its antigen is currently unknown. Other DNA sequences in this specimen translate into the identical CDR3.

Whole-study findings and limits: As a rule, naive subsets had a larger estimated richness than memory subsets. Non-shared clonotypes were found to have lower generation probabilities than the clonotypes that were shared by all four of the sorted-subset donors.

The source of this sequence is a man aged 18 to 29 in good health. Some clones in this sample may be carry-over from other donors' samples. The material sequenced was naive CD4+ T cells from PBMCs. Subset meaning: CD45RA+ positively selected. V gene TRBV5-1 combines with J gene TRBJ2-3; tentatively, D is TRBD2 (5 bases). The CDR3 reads CASSRDRGTDTQYF. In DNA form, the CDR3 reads TGCGCCAGCAGCCGGGATCGGGGCACAGATACGCAGTATTTT.